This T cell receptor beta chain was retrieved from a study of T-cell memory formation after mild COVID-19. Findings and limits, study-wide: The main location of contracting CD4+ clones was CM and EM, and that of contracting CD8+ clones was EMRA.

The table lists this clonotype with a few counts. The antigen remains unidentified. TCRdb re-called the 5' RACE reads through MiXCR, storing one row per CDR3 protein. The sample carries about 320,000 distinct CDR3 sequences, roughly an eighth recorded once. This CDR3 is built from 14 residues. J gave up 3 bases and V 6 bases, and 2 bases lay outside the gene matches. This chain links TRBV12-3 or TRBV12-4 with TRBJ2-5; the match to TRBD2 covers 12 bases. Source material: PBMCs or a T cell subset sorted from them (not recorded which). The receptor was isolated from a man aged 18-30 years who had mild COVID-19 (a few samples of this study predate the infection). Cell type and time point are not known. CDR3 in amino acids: CASRRLAGEETQYF. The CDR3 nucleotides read TGTGCCAGCAGACGACTAGCGGGGGAAGAGACCCAGTACTTC.